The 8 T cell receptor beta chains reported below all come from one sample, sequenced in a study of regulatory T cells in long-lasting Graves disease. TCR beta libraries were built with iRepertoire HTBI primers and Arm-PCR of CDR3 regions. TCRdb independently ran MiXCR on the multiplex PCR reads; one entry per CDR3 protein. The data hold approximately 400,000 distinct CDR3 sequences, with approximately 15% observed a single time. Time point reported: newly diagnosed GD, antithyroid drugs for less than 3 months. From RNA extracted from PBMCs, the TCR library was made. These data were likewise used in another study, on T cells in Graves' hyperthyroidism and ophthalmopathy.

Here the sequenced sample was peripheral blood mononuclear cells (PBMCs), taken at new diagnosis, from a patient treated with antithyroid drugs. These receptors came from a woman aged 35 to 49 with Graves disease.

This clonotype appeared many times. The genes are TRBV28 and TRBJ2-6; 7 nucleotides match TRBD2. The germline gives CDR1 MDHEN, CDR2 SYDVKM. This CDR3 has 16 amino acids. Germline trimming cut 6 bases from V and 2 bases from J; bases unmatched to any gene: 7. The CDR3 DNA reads TGTGCCAGCAGCGGCCGGGGAGGGCCTGGGGCCAACGTCCTGACTTTC. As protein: CASSGRGGPGANVLTF.

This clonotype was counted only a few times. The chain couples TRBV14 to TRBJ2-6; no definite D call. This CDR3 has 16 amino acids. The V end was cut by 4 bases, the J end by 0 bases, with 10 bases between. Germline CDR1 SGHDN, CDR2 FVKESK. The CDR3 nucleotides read TGTGCCAGCAGCCGCAGTTTCGACTCTGGGGCCAACGTCCTGACTTTC. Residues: CASSRSFDSGANVLTF. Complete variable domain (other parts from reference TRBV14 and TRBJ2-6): EAGVTQFPSHSVIEKGQTVTLRCDPISGHDNLYWYRRVMGKEIKFLLHFVKESKQDESGMPNNRFLAERTGGTYSTLKVQPAELEDSGVYFCASSRSFDSGANVLTFGAGSRLTVL.

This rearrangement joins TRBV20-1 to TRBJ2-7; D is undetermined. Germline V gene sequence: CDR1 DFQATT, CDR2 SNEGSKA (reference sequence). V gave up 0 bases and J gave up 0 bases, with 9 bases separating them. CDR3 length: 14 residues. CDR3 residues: CSARDPAFSYEQYF. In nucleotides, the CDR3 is TGCAGTGCTAGAGATCCTGCCTTCTCCTACGAGCAGTACTTC.

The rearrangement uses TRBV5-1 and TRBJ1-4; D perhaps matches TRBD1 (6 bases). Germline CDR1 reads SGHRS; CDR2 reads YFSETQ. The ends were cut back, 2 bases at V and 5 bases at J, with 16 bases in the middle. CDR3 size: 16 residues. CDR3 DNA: TGCGCCAGCAGCTTACCCCAGGGGACGGGCAATGAAAAACTGTTTTTT. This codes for CASSLPQGTGNEKLFF. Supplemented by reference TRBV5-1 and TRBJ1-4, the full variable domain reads KAGVTQTPRYLIKTRGQQVTLSCSPISGHRSVSWYQQTPGQGLQFLFEYFSETQRNKGNFPGRFSGRQFSNSRSEMNVSTLELGDSALYLCASSLPQGTGNEKLFFGSGTQLSVL.

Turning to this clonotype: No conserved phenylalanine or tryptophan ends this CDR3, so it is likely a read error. In DNA form, the CDR3 reads TGCGCCAGCAGCTCAACCTGGAACACTGAAGCTTTCCTT. As protein: CASSSTWNTEAFL. The chain couples TRBV5-1 to TRBJ1-1; D unresolved. Germline CDR1 and CDR2: SGHRS and YFSETQ. With 3 bases removed from V and 1 base from J, the gap between germline ends came to 7 bases. There are 13 residues in the CDR3.

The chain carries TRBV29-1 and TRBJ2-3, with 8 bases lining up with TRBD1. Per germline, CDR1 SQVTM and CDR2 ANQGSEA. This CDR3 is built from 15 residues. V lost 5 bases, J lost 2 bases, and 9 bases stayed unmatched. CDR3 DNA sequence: TGCAGCGTTCTCCACGGGACAGGCTTCACAGATACGCAGTATTTT. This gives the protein CSVLHGTGFTDTQYF.

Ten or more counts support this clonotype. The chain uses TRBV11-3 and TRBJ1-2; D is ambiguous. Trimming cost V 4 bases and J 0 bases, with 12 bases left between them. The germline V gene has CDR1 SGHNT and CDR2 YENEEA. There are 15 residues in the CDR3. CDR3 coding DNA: TGTGCCAGCAGCTCCGGCGCAGGTACTAACTATGGCTACACCTTC. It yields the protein CASSSGAGTNYGYTF.

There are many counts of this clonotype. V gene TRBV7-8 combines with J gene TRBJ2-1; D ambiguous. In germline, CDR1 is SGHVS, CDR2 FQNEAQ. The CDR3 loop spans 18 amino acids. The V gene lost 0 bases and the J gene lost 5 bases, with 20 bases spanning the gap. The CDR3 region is CASSLAGESSELNNEQFF. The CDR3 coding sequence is TGTGCCAGCAGCTTAGCCGGTGAGTCTTCGGAGCTCAACAATGAGCAGTTCTTC.